The 16 T cell receptor beta chains in this list originate from one sample, sequenced in a study of CD8 T cells in Susac syndrome. An input of roughly 0.45 to 1 ug of RNA was subjected to reverse transcription using random hexamers. In TCRdb, the immunoSEQ multiplex PCR reads were re-called with MiXCR into one record per CDR3 protein. The table lists more than 100,000 distinct CDR3 sequences, roughly 76% of them singletons, with 0.45% to 0.6% in the top ten. Sequenced material: CD8+ T cells from PBMCs. The source of these receptors is a human donor with multiple sclerosis.

The chain couples TRBV7-9 to TRBJ1-1; D perhaps matches TRBD1 (5 bases). The germline CDR1 and CDR2 sequences are SEHNR and FQNEAQ (reference sequence). The ends were cut back, 5 bases at V and 8 bases at J, with 12 bases in the middle. This CDR3 is 12 amino acids long. The CDR3 coding sequence is TGTGCCAGCAGCCAGGGCGGGTCGGAAGCTTTCTTT. Protein: CASSQGGSEAFF.

The chain is built from TRBV24-1 and TRBJ2-3; possibly TRBD2 for D (6 bases). CDR3 size: 15 residues. In germline, CDR1 is KGHDR, CDR2 SFDVKD. V was clipped by 5 bases and J by 1 base, with 12 bases between them. CDR3 sequence (DNA): TGTGCCACCAGTGCCCGGGGGAGACGCACAGATACGCAGTATTTT. Translation gives CATSARGRRTDTQYF.

The V and J genes are TRBV27 and TRBJ2-7; 7 bases match TRBD2. Germline CDR1 MNHEY, CDR2 SMNVEV (reference sequence). CDR3 length: 16 amino acids. V dropped 5 bases and J dropped 5; count of bases not matched to a gene: 15. CDR3: CASSGGAGTGRNEQYV. The CDR3 DNA is TGTGCCAGCAGTGGGGGAGCGGGAACGGGCCGTAACGAGCAGTACGTC.

The V and J genes are TRBV12-3 or TRBV12-4 and TRBJ1-2; the match to TRBD1 covers 8 bases. V lost 3 bases to trimming and J lost 0 bases; unmatched junction nucleotides: 0. The CDR3 contains 14 residues. Here the CDR3 reads CASSFRGPNYGYTF. CDR3 DNA: TGTGCCAGCAGTTTCAGGGGGCCTAACTATGGCTACACCTTC.

This chain uses TRBV28 with TRBJ2-3; 16 bases fit TRBD2. J gave up 4 bases and V 6 bases, and 10 bases lay outside the gene matches. Germline V CDR1 and CDR2: MDHEN, SYDVKM. The CDR3 is 18 amino acids. CDR3 coding DNA: TGTGCCAGCAGGGCCGGGACTAGCGGGGGGGCCGCCCCAGATACGCAGTATTTT. It encodes CASRAGTSGGAAPDTQYF.

This clonotype has just one count. The chain links TRBV7-8 to TRBJ2-7; no definite D call. CDR1 and CDR2 (germline): SGHVS, FQNEAQ. This CDR3 is built from 15 residues. The V and J ends lost 5 bases and 0 bases respectively, with 14 bases between them. This CDR3 reads CASSPPGRSSYEQYF. CDR3 in DNA: TGTGCCAGCAGCCCGCCCGGCCGGAGCTCCTACGAGCAGTACTTC.

This chain uses TRBV3-1 with TRBJ2-5; tentatively, D is TRBD2 (6 bases). Germline CDR1 LGHDT, CDR2 YNNKEL (reference sequence). The V and J ends lost 1 base and 4 bases respectively, with 16 bases between them. The CDR3 loop spans 16 amino acids. CDR3 DNA: TGTGCCAGCAGCCAAGGCCTGGAGGGGTGGTCAGAGACCCAGTACTTC. Encoded protein: CASSQGLEGWSETQYF.

The gene calls are TRBV4-1 and TRBJ1-6; TRBD1 might be the D (6 bases). The V end was cut by 5 bases, the J end by 9 bases, with 17 bases between. The germline CDR1 and CDR2 sequences are MGHRA and YSYEKL. The CDR3 runs to 15 residues. In DNA form, the CDR3 reads TGCGCCAGCAGCATGTCGGGGGGGGCTCGTTCACCCCTCCACTTT. Protein sequence: CASSMSGGARSPLHF.

To note about this clonotype: The junction does not match germline at one end; this may be a read error. The chain employs TRBV12-3 or TRBV12-4 and TRBJ1-1; D unresolved. This CDR3 has 14 residues. CDR3 sequence: CASSLWAVNTEAFF. DNA of the CDR3: TGTGCCAGCAGTTTATGGGCCGTGAATACTGAAGCTTTCTTT.

The chain recombines TRBV4-3 with TRBJ1-1, with no clear D. This CDR3 has 16 residues. Germline CDR1 LGHNA, CDR2 YSLEER. V was cut by 0 bases and J by 4 bases, with 15 bases left in between. The CDR3 nucleotides read TGCGCCAGCAGCCAAGATCATTCGGTGATTGGCACTGAAGCTTTCTTT. This sequence encodes CASSQDHSVIGTEAFF.

The rearrangement links TRBV7-8 to TRBJ2-5; no clear D gene. V lost 2 bases and J lost 2, with 12 bases in between. This CDR3 contains 15 residues. The V gene's germline CDR1 is SGHVS and CDR2 FQNEAQ. The CDR3 sequence is CASSLYQVLQETQYF. CDR3 DNA: TGTGCCAGCAGCTTATATCAGGTTCTGCAAGAGACCCAGTACTTC.

The chain links TRBV19 to TRBJ1-1; perhaps TRBD1 as D (6 bases). The CDR3 length is 15 residues. V lost 10 bases and J lost 8, with 26 bases in between. The germline gives CDR1 LNHDA, CDR2 SQIVND (reference sequence). The CDR3 is CATHSKGGVRAEAFF. The CDR3 nucleotides read TGTGCCACCCATTCAAAAGGGGGGGTAAGAGCCGAAGCTTTCTTT.

The rearrangement uses TRBV24-1 and TRBJ1-1; 7 bases fit TRBD1. The CDR3 is made up of 13 amino acids. CDR1 and CDR2 (germline): KGHDR, SFDVKD. The junction had 4 bases not matched to a gene; V was cut back by 3 bases and J by 7 bases. CDR3 nucleotide sequence: TGTGCCACCAGTGATGACAGGGTGAGTGAAGCTTTCTTT. It translates to CATSDDRVSEAFF.

The CDR3 sequence is CASMIRDRGSRAKNIQYF. CDR3 bases: TGTGCCAGCATGATACGGGACAGGGGGAGTAGGGCCAAAAACATTCAGTACTTC. This sequence joins TRBV2 and TRBJ2-4; the match to TRBD1 covers 11 bases. J was trimmed by 1 base and V by 7 bases; bases with no gene match: 12. There are 18 residues in the CDR3. Per germline, CDR1 SNHLY and CDR2 FYNNEI.

V usage is TRBV6-2 or TRBV6-3 and J usage is TRBJ2-1; 10 positions match TRBD2. The junction had 4 bases not matched to a gene; V was cut back by 6 bases and J by 5 bases. The CDR3 is 14 amino acids. Germline lookup yields CDR1 MNHEY and CDR2 SVGEGT. The CDR3 reads CASRGLARNNEQFF. For the CDR3, the DNA is TGTGCCAGCAGGGGACTAGCGAGGAACAATGAGCAGTTCTTC.

In this sample, this clonotype turned up a few times. CDR3 residues: CASSFAGTRQETQYF. The CDR3 nucleotides are TGTGCCAGCAGCTTCGCCGGGACTCGTCAAGAGACCCAGTACTTC. This sequence joins TRBV11-1 and TRBJ2-5; possible D gene TRBD2, 6 bases. Germline CDR1 reads SGHAT; CDR2 reads FQDESV (reference sequence). This CDR3 has 15 residues. Trimming stripped 3 bases from V and 2 bases from J, with 13 bases between.